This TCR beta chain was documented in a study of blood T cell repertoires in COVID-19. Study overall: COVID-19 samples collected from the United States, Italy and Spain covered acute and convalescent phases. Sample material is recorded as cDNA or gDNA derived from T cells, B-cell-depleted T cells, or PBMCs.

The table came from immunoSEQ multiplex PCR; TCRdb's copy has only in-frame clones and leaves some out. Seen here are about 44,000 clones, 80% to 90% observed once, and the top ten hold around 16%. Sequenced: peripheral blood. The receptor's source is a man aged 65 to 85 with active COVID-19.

Written as DNA, the CDR3 is TGTGCCAGCTCAGCTCTTGGACAGGGGAATGGCTACACCTTC. This gives the protein CASSALGQGNGYTF. The chain combines TRBV6-6 with TRBJ1-2; TRBD1 agrees at 9 bases. This CDR3 contains 14 residues. The V segment lost 8 bases and the J segment 6 bases; nucleotides outside the gene matches: 10. Germline CDR1 MNHNY, CDR2 SVGAGI (reference sequence).